The clone carrying this T cell receptor beta chain was picked up one time. CDR3 length: 15 residues. CDR1 is SGHRS, CDR2 YFSETQ, per germline. Trimming stripped 4 bases from V and 4 bases from J, with 16 bases between. The sample comes from a study of radiotherapy plus CTLA-4 blockade in lung cancer. Libraries were prepared by immunoSEQ multiplex PCR; TCRdb keeps only in-frame clonotypes and omits some of them. The sample lists around 110,000 clones, 75% to 90% seen once, with approximately 7.2% in the top ten. The sequence came from a human donor with non-small cell lung cancer that progressed on radiotherapy plus ipilimumab. The sequencing here drew on peripheral blood, taken from a patient treated with radiotherapy plus ipilimumab. The rearrangement links TRBV5-1 to TRBJ2-3; maybe TRBD2 (6 bases). This CDR3 is CASSDPGLPADTQYF. DNA for the CDR3: TGCGCCAGCAGCGATCCGGGACTTCCAGCAGATACGCAGTATTTT.